This T cell receptor beta chain was captured in a study of CD8 T cells in ankylosing spondylitis. Study-level findings and limits: Eight highly homologous variants formed a TCR beta motif that appeared characteristic of ankylosing spondylitis blood. Those disease-linked clones were CD8+; they were also relatively rare in peripheral blood.

Making use of molecular barcodes, quantitative 5'-RACE generated TCR beta libraries. TCRdb independently ran MiXCR on the 5' RACE reads; one entry per CDR3 protein. Altogether roughly 400,000 distinct CDR3 sequences are present, around 24% being singletons, with the ten largest covering approximately 15%. This clonotype came up a few times. Its antigen is unidentified. The CDR3 length is 13 residues. CDR1 is SQVTM, CDR2 ANQGSEA, per germline. With 6 bases removed from V and 4 bases from J, the gap between germline ends came to 15 bases. The material sequenced was blood, either unsorted or a sorted T cell fraction (not recorded which). The chain couples TRBV29-1 to TRBJ1-2; tentatively, D is TRBD1 (5 bases). This TCR was recovered from a male donor with ankylosing spondylitis. In nucleotides, the CDR3 is TGCAGCGTGGAGCGGGGGGACGGCTATGGCTACACCTTC. Its translation is CSVERGDGYGYTF.